These 8 T cell receptor beta chains share one sample of origin, sequenced in a study of prognosis after radiotherapy for stage I lung cancer. The authors amplified TCR beta CDR3 from genomic DNA using two-round multiplex PCR. The authors ran first-round PCR with primers specific to each TRBV and TRBJ gene. TCRdb ran MiXCR on the multiplex PCR reads and lists one entry per CDR3 protein. Found here are some 28,000 distinct CDR3 sequences, around a third of them singletons; the top ten hold about 12%. The material was PBMCs, obtained before or after stereotactic body radiation therapy (not recorded which). The receptor source for this set is a donor aged 50 or older with non-small cell lung cancer.

This clonotype appeared many times. The rearrangement joins TRBV7-6 to TRBJ2-3, with 8 positions matching TRBD2. CDR1 and CDR2 (germline): SGHVS, FNYEAQ. J lost 2 bases, V lost 3 bases, and 7 bases had no gene match. The CDR3 extends over 16 amino acids. CDR3 sequence (DNA): TGTGCCAGCAGCTTGGGGAGCGGGAGTTCCACAGATACGCAGTATTTT. This translates into CASSLGSGSSTDTQYF.

This clonotype has ten or more counts. V and J are TRBV28 and TRBJ2-5; unclear D gene. The germline V gene has CDR1 MDHEN and CDR2 SYDVKM. V was shortened by 1 base and J by 2 bases, with 8 bases between the two germline ends. This CDR3 is built from 14 residues. The DNA of the CDR3 is TGTGCCAGCAGTTTATTAGGACGTCAAGAGACCCAGTACTTC. This gives the protein CASSLLGRQETQYF.

There are many counts of this clonotype. The genes are TRBV5-5 and TRBJ1-4, with a weak D call TRBD1 (5 bases). The V gene's germline CDR1 is SGHKS and CDR2 YYEKEE (reference sequence). The V end was cut by 2 bases, the J end by 10 bases, with 12 bases between. This CDR3 is built from 13 residues. The CDR3 is CASSFPGMGKLFF. The CDR3 region has the DNA TGTGCCAGCAGCTTCCCAGGGATGGGAAAACTGTTTTTT.

In the case of this clonotype: The junction does not match germline at one end; this may be a read error. The genes are TRBV12-3 or TRBV12-4 and TRBJ2-2; 7 positions agree with TRBD1. This CDR3 comprises 15 residues. The CDR3 region has the DNA TGTGCCAGCAGCCCCAGGACAGGTACCACCGGGGATCTGTTTTTT. It encodes CASSPRTGTTGDLFF.

This clonotype was seen repeatedly, ten times or more. The chain joins TRBV27 to TRBJ2-7; 9 nucleotides line up with TRBD1. With 3 bases clipped from V and 5 bases from J, the junction kept 8 bases outside the gene matches. There are 15 residues in the CDR3. From germline, CDR1 is MNHEY and CDR2 SMNVEV (reference sequence). The CDR3 is CASSLVGTGQDEQYF. As DNA, the CDR3 is TGTGCCAGCAGTTTGGTAGGGACAGGGCAGGACGAGCAGTACTTC.

At least ten counts were recorded for this clonotype. J is TRBJ2-7 and V is TRBV5-4, with D perhaps being TRBD1 or TRBD2 (5 bases each). Deletions cut 4 bases from V and 6 bases from J, with 14 bases between. The germline CDR1 and CDR2 sequences are SGHNT and YYREEE (reference sequence). The CDR3 sequence is 13 residues long. In DNA form, the CDR3 reads TGTGCCAGCAGCAGTGGGGTAGGGACCGAGCAGTACTTC. Translated: CASSSGVGTEQYF.

This clonotype is labeled medium-sized. This rearrangement joins TRBV6-1 to TRBJ1-6; D unresolved. The length of the CDR3 is 12 residues. V was cut by 6 bases and J by 13 bases, with 13 bases left in between. In germline, CDR1 is MNHNS, CDR2 SASEGT. In DNA form, the CDR3 reads TGTGCCAGCAGCCTCCGGGCGGGGCCCCTCCACTTT. Amino acid sequence: CASSLRAGPLHF.

The V call is TRBV27, the J call TRBJ2-7, with 7 bases matching TRBD2. Germline V CDR1 and CDR2: MNHEY, SMNVEV (reference sequence). The CDR3 is 15 residues long. Trimming took 4 bases from V and 0 from J; bases not matched to a gene: 6. CDR3 DNA: TGTGCCAGCAGTTCGTTGGGGGAGGGCTCCTACGAGCAGTACTTC. The encoded protein is CASSSLGEGSYEQYF.